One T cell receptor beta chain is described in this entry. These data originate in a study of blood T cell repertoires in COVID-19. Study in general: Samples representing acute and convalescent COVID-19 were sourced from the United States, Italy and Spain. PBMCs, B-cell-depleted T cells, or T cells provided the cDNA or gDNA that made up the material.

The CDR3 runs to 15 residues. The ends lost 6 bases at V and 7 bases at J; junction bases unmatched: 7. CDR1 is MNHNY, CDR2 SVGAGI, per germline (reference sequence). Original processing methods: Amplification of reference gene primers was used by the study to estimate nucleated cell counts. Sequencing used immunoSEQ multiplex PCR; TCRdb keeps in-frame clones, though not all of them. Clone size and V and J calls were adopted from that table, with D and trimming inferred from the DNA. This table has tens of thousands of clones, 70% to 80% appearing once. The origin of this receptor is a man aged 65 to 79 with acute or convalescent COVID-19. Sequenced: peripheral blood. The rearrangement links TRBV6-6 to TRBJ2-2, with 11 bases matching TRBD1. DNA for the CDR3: TGTGCCAGCAGCGGACAGGGGGCAAGAGGCGGGGAGCTGTTTTTT. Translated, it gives CASSGQGARGGELFF.